The 10 T cell receptor beta chains presented below share a single source sample, sequenced in a study of shared clonotypes between healthy human individuals. Profiled with immunoSEQ multiplex PCR; TCRdb holds only in-frame clones, not every one. Among around 530,000 clones listed, about 80% were seen once. The sample was PBMCs. The source of these receptors is a woman aged 40 to 50 in good health. Some clones in this sample may be carry-over from other donors' samples.

The chain links TRBV18 to TRBJ1-1, with a weak D call TRBD1 (5 bases). This CDR3 has 14 amino acids. The germline V gene encodes CDR1 KGHSH and CDR2 LQKENI. V gave up 3 bases and J gave up 4 bases, with 12 bases separating them. In DNA, the CDR3 is TGTGCCAGCTCACCCGCCGTGGGGGGCACTGAAGCTTTCTTT. Protein product: CASSPAVGGTEAFF.

V usage is TRBV9 and J usage is TRBJ2-6, with TRBD2 identical over 12 bases. The junction had 6 bases not matched to a gene; V was cut back by 3 bases and J by 2 bases. The CDR3 is made up of 18 amino acids. Germline assignment: CDR1 SGDLS and CDR2 YYNGEE. Here the CDR3 DNA reads TGTGCCAGCAGCGAGGGACTAGCGGGCACTCCTGGGGCCAACGTCCTGACTTTC. It is translated as CASSEGLAGTPGANVLTF.

The rearrangement links TRBV5-1 to TRBJ1-5; D remains ambiguous. The V end was cut by 4 bases, the J end by 3 bases, with 11 bases between. This CDR3 is 14 amino acids long. Germline-derived CDR1 and CDR2 are SGHRS and YFSETQ. CDR3 DNA: TGCGCCAGCAGCGAGGACGGAAACAATCAGCCCCAGCATTTT. It codes for CASSEDGNNQPQHF.

J is TRBJ2-5 and V is TRBV5-4, with TRBD1 as a possible D gene (5 bases). CDR1 SGHNT and CDR2 YYREEE come from the germline V gene (reference sequence). The CDR3 is 14 amino acids. V dropped 2 bases and J dropped 5 bases, with 13 bases sitting between them. As DNA, the CDR3 is TGTGCCAGCAGCTTCGGCCCAGGGTTGGAGACCCAGTACTTC. The encoded protein is CASSFGPGLETQYF.

The CDR3 nucleotides read TGTGCCAGCAGCGTGAACCGGGGAGCGATCACCGGGGAGCTGTTTTTT. Translated: CASSVNRGAITGELFF. The chain joins TRBV5-4 to TRBJ2-2; weak D call: TRBD2 (5 bases). There are 16 residues in the CDR3. V lost 4 bases to trimming and J lost 4 bases, with 17 bases between them. CDR1 and CDR2 (germline): SGHNT, YYREEE (reference sequence).

Points on this clone: This CDR3 is also generated by other DNA sequences in the sample. The rearrangement joins TRBV7-2 to TRBJ1-2; no reliable D call. The CDR3 length is 14 residues. Between the trimmed V and J ends, which lost 0 bases and 0 bases, there was a span of 5 bases. In germline, CDR1 is SGHTA, CDR2 FQGNSA. CDR3 sequence (DNA): TGTGCCAGCAGCTTAGCGGCCGCTAACTATGGCTACACCTTC. Translating it yields CASSLAAANYGYTF.

The chain is built from TRBV5-6 and TRBJ2-2; possibly TRBD2 for D (5 bases). This CDR3 is built from 16 residues. With 4 bases removed from V and 1 base from J, the gap between germline ends came to 14 bases. Germline CDR1 SGHDT, CDR2 YYEEEE. The CDR3 region is CASSRNTRRNTGELFF. CDR3 sequence (DNA): TGTGCCAGCAGCCGCAATACTAGAAGGAACACCGGGGAGCTGTTTTTT. Using reference TRBV5-6 and TRBJ2-2 for the parts outside the CDR3, the full variable domain is DAGVTQSPTHLIKTRGQQVTLRCSPKSGHDTVSWYQQALGQGPQFIFQYYEEEERQRGNFPDRFSGHQFPNYSSELNVNALLLGDSALYLCASSRNTRRNTGELFFGEGSRLTVL.

The chain uses TRBV18 and TRBJ1-3; D call uncertain. This CDR3 comprises 14 residues. V was trimmed by 3 bases and J by 8 bases, leaving 14 bases between them. Germline loops: CDR1 KGHSH, CDR2 LQKENI. The CDR3 nucleotides are TGTGCCAGCTCACCCCCCTTTTTATACGACACCATATATTTT. As protein: CASSPPFLYDTIYF.

Turning to this clone: This same CDR3 is encoded by further DNA sequences in the sample. The chain uses TRBV30 and TRBJ1-6; D unclear. CDR3 length: 14 amino acids. Trimming left V 2 bases short and J 7 bases short, with 12 bases between. Germline assignment: CDR1 GTSNPN and CDR2 SVGIG (reference sequence). The CDR3 spells CAWSLGTDNSPLHF. CDR3 nucleotides: TGTGCCTGGAGTTTGGGAACAGACAATTCACCCCTCCACTTT.

V gene TRBV14 combines with J gene TRBJ2-1; TRBD1 aligns across 7 bases. The CDR3 has 16 amino acids. After removal of 2 bases from V and 4 bases from J, the junction contained 8 bases not matched to a gene. The germline gives CDR1 SGHDN, CDR2 FVKESK. CDR3 sequence reads: CASSQKRDSGYNEQFF. CDR3 bases: TGTGCCAGCAGCCAAAAGAGGGACAGCGGATACAATGAGCAGTTCTTC.